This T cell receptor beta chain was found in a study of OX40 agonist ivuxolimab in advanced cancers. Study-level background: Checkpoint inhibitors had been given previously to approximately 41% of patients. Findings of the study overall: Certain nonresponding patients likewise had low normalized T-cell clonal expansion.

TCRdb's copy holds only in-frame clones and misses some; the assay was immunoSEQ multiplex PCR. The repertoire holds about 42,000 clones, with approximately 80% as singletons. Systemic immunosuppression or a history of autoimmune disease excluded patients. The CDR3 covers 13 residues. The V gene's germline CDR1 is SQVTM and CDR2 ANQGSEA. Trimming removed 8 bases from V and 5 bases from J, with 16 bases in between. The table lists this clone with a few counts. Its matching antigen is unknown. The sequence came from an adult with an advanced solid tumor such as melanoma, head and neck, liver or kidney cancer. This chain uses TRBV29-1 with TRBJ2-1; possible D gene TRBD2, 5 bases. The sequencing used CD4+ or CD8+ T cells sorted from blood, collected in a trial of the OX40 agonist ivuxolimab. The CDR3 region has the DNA TGCAGCTTCCATCGACTAACCCACAATGAGCAGTTCTTC. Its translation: CSFHRLTHNEQFF.